These 10 T cell receptor beta chains were sequenced from one sample in a study of cytomegalovirus exposure and HLA in healthy donors. Clones were read by immunoSEQ multiplex PCR, and TCRdb kept only the in-frame ones, dropping some. This sample has about 120,000 clones, with around 85% found just once. Specimen: PBMCs. The receptors derive from a woman younger than 45 in good health and CMV-seronegative.

CDR3 residues: CASSYRRESSYEQYF. CDR3 in DNA: TGTGCCAGCAGTTACCGGCGGGAGAGCTCCTACGAGCAGTACTTC. V and J are TRBV6-5 and TRBJ2-7, with 7 bases matching TRBD2. CDR1 is MNHEY and CDR2 is SVGAGI in the germline V gene. Trimming cost V 2 bases and J 0 bases; bases outside gene matches: 4. The CDR3 is 15 residues long.

The chain links TRBV5-6 to TRBJ2-2, with 9 bases aligning to TRBD1. The trim removed 7 bases at V and 3 bases at J, leaving 10 bases unmatched. CDR3 length: 16 amino acids. Germline lookup yields CDR1 SGHDT and CDR2 YYEEEE. CDR3 residues: CASLHTGTGHTGELFF. DNA for the CDR3: TGTGCCAGCTTGCATACCGGGACAGGGCACACCGGGGAGCTGTTTTTT.

V gene TRBV6-5 combines with J gene TRBJ2-3, with 12 bases matching TRBD2. The CDR3 has 14 residues. Germline-derived CDR1 and CDR2 are MNHEY and SVGAGI. The V gene end was trimmed by 5 bases and the J gene end by 6 bases; junction bases not matched to a gene: 3. CDR3 in amino acids: CASSRGLAGDTQYF. As DNA, the CDR3 is TGTGCCAGCAGTAGGGGACTAGCGGGCGATACGCAGTATTTT.

This chain connects TRBV28 to TRBJ2-2; D possibly corresponds to TRBD2 (6 bases). The germline V gene encodes CDR1 MDHEN and CDR2 SYDVKM. This CDR3 contains 17 residues. Trimming removed 5 bases at V and 0 bases at J, with 16 bases between. CDR3 coding DNA: TGTGCCAGCAGTCCCCCCGGGGGTGCCGCGAACACCGGGGAGCTGTTTTTT. This encodes CASSPPGGAANTGELFF.

The V gene is TRBV4-1, the J gene TRBJ2-7; 9 bases are a match to TRBD1. The germline CDR1 and CDR2 sequences are MGHRA and YSYEKL. The CDR3 has 14 residues. V shed 1 base and J 7 bases; nucleotides not matched to a gene: 5. Here the CDR3 reads CASSQVQGAREQYF. For the CDR3, the DNA is TGCGCCAGCAGCCAAGTACAGGGGGCGAGGGAGCAGTACTTC.

The chain recombines TRBV6-6 with TRBJ1-4, with D possibly TRBD1 on 6 matching bases. V gave up 1 base and J gave up 1 base, with 10 bases separating them. The length of the CDR3 is 16 residues. Germline V gene sequence: CDR1 MNHNY, CDR2 SVGAGI (reference sequence). CDR3 DNA sequence: TGTGCCAGCAGTTACTTAGGACAGATAACTAATGAAAAACTGTTTTTT. It is translated as CASSYLGQITNEKLFF.

This clone was seen a handful of times. The V gene is TRBV7-8, the J gene TRBJ2-5, with D unclear. CDR1 SGHVS and CDR2 FQNEAQ come from the germline V gene. Between the trimmed V and J ends, which lost 9 bases and 3 bases, there was a span of 5 bases. The CDR3 contains 10 residues. CDR3 sequence reads: CASTKETQYF. The CDR3 nucleotides are TGTGCCAGTACAAAAGAGACCCAGTACTTC.

The rearrangement joins TRBV28 to TRBJ2-3; tentatively, D is TRBD2 (7 bases). The CDR3 consists of 15 residues. Per the germline V gene, CDR1 is MDHEN and CDR2 is SYDVKM. V shed 7 bases and J shed 10 bases, with 24 bases lying between them. CDR3 in DNA: TGTGCCAGCATCCCCGGGGGGCTAGCGACCGCCCCGCAGTATTTT. Protein: CASIPGGLATAPQYF.

The rearrangement uses TRBV7-2 and TRBJ1-5, with D perhaps TRBD1 (5 bases). The V end was cut by 1 base, the J end by 6 bases, with 13 bases between. The CDR3 extends over 15 amino acids. The V gene's germline CDR1 is SGHTA and CDR2 FQGNSA. CDR3 region: CASSLGPGEGQPQHF. The CDR3 region has the DNA TGTGCCAGCAGCTTAGGGCCGGGGGAAGGTCAGCCCCAGCATTTT.

This chain connects TRBV2 to TRBJ1-3; D is unresolved. This CDR3 spans 13 amino acids. Germline lookup yields CDR1 SNHLY and CDR2 FYNNEI. V was pared by 5 bases and J by 4 bases, with 9 bases between. CDR3 bases: TGTGCCAGCAGTCCCTTCTCCGGAAACACCATATATTTT. Protein: CASSPFSGNTIYF.